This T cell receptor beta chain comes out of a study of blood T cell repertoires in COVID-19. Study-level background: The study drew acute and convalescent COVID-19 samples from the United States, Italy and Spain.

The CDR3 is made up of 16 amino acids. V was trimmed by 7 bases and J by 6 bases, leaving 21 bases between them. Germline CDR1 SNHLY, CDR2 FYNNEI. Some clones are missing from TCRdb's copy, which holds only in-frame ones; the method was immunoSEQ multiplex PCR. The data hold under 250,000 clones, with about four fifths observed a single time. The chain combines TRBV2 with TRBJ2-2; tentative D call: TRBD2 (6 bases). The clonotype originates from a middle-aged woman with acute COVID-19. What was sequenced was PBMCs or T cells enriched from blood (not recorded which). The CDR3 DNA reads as TGTGCCAGCAAGGAGGGTCGATGGGGGTCGGCCGGGGAGCTGTTTTTT. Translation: CASKEGRWGSAGELFF. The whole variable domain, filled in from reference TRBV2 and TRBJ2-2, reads EPEVTQTPSHQVTQMGQEVILRCVPISNHLYFYWYRQILGQKVEFLVSFYNNEISEKSEIFDDQFSVERPDGSNFTLKIRSTKLEDSAMYFCASKEGRWGSAGELFFGEGSRLTVL.